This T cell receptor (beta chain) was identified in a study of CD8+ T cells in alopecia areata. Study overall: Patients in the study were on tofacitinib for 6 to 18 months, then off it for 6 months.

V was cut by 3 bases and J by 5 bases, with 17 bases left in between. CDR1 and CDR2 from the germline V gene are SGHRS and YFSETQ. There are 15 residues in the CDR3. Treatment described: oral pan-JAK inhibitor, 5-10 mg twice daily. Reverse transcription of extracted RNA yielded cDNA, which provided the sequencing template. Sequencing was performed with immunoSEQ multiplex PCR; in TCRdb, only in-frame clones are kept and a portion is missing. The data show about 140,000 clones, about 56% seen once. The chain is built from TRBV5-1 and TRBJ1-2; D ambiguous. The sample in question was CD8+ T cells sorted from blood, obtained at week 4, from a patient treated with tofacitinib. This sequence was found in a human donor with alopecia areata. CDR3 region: CASSYDIPTLYGYTF. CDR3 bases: TGCGCCAGCAGCTACGACATACCGACCTTGTATGGCTACACCTTC.